Each of the 9 T cell receptor beta chains below was sequenced from the same sample in a study of blood T cell repertoires in COVID-19. Assay used: immunoSEQ multiplex PCR; TCRdb lists only in-frame clones, some missing. The sample consists of fewer than 70,000 clones, about three quarters of them appearing once. Sequenced material: peripheral blood. All receptors come from a man under 40 with COVID-19, enrolled during active disease.

V gene TRBV19 combines with J gene TRBJ1-5; possible D gene TRBD1, 5 bases. The V and J ends lost 10 bases and 7 bases respectively, with 17 bases between them. Germline assignment: CDR1 LNHDA and CDR2 SQIVND (reference sequence). The length of the CDR3 is 13 residues. This CDR3 reads CATSPQGWQPQHF. CDR3 DNA sequence: TGTGCCACGAGCCCCCAGGGTTGGCAGCCCCAGCATTTT.

In this sample, this clone turned up a few times. The chain employs TRBV4-1 and TRBJ2-1, with TRBD1 identical over 10 bases. The CDR3 runs 15 residues. The ends lost 4 bases at V and 10 bases at J; junction bases unmatched: 10. Germline CDR1 is MGHRA and CDR2 is YSYEKL. The CDR3 spells CASSPRQGATGEQFF. The DNA of the CDR3 is TGCGCCAGCAGCCCACGACAGGGGGCGACGGGAGAGCAGTTCTTC.

The chain is built from TRBV29-1 and TRBJ2-5, with 12 bases identical to TRBD2. J gave up 3 bases and V 7 bases, and 6 bases lay outside the gene matches. Germline V CDR1 and CDR2: SQVTM, ANQGSEA. CDR3 length: 14 residues. CDR3 sequence reads: CSAFRTSGKETQYF. For the CDR3, the DNA is TGCAGCGCCTTTAGGACTAGCGGGAAAGAGACCCAGTACTTC.

This clone is labeled large. The J gene is TRBJ2-7, the V gene TRBV6-5; 9 nucleotides agree with TRBD2. Germline V CDR1 and CDR2: MNHEY, SVGAGI. With 11 bases clipped from V and 4 bases from J, the junction kept 9 bases outside the gene matches. The CDR3 consists of 13 residues. This CDR3 reads CAGGLALDYEQYF. In DNA, the CDR3 is TGTGCCGGCGGACTAGCGCTTGATTACGAGCAGTACTTC.

The table lists this clone with a few counts. The CDR3 loop reads CASSIYGTSGSGSGETQYF. CDR3 coding DNA: TGTGCCAGTAGTATTTACGGCACTAGCGGGAGTGGGTCAGGAGAGACCCAGTACTTC. The chain is built from TRBV19 and TRBJ2-5; 11 nucleotides line up with TRBD2. Germline V gene lookup returns CDR1 LNHDA and CDR2 SQIVND (reference sequence). The J segment lost 4 bases and the V segment lost 3 bases, leaving 16 bases of the junction unmatched. This CDR3 is built from 19 residues.

The V and J genes are TRBV6-6 and TRBJ2-1; D is unresolved. CDR3 length: 16 amino acids. Trimming took 0 bases from V and 7 from J, leaving 16 bases between them. Per germline, CDR1 MNHNY and CDR2 SVGAGI (reference sequence). The CDR3 DNA reads TGTGCCAGCAGTTACTCGTCGAGTTCAGCCGGGAATGAGCAGTTCTTC. Its translation: CASSYSSSSAGNEQFF.

J is TRBJ2-5 and V is TRBV13, with a possible D match to TRBD2 (6 bases). Germline CDR1 and CDR2: PRHDT and FYEKMQ (reference sequence). The CDR3 extends over 18 amino acids. V lost 2 bases and J lost 1, with 20 bases in between. The CDR3 protein is CASSLYSRLAGFQETQYF. The CDR3 region has the DNA TGTGCCAGCAGCTTATATTCTCGATTGGCGGGGTTCCAAGAGACCCAGTACTTC.

This rearrangement joins TRBV3-1 (or the pseudogene TRBV3-2) to TRBJ2-3; TRBD2 aligns across 16 bases. Germline CDR1 LGHDT, CDR2 YNNKEL (reference sequence). V was clipped by 1 base and J by 6 bases; unmatched bases: 16. The CDR3 sequence is 21 residues long. CDR3 bases: TGTGCCAGCAGCCAAGGTGGCTCTCCGGGACTAGCGGGGGGGCCAGGGGATACGCAGTATTTT. Translated, it gives CASSQGGSPGLAGGPGDTQYF.

This chain joins TRBV25-1 and TRBJ2-2; 9 bases align to TRBD2. With 4 bases clipped from V and 4 bases from J, the junction kept 4 bases outside the gene matches. The germline gives CDR1 MGHDK, CDR2 SYGVNS. This CDR3 comprises 15 residues. The CDR3 region is CASSGGGRATGELFF. The CDR3 DNA reads TGTGCCAGCAGTGGGGGCGGGAGGGCCACCGGGGAGCTGTTTTTT.